Below, 20 T cell receptor beta chains from the same sample are listed, as sequenced in a study of CD8+ T cells in alopecia areata. The treatment denotes: oral pan-JAK inhibitor, 5-10 mg twice daily. Following RNA extraction, reverse transcription yielded cDNA that acted as the sequencing template. Method: immunoSEQ multiplex PCR; TCRdb's copy keeps in-frame clones and lacks some. This table has roughly 120,000 clones, 58% appearing once. The source material was CD8+ T cells sorted from blood, sampled at week 4, from a patient treated with tofacitinib. These receptors all stem from a human donor with alopecia areata.

The chain is built from TRBV6-5 and TRBJ2-2; TRBD2 agrees at 7 bases. The length of the CDR3 is 14 residues. CDR1 MNHEY and CDR2 SVGAGI come from the germline V gene. J was trimmed by 2 bases and V by 8 bases; bases with no gene match: 5. CDR3 sequence: CASGPSGNTGELFF. CDR3 DNA: TGTGCCAGCGGCCCTAGCGGTAACACCGGGGAGCTGTTTTTT.

V and J are TRBV4-3 and TRBJ2-3; 8 bases line up with TRBD1. J was trimmed by 5 bases and V by 0 bases; bases with no gene match: 10. Germline-derived CDR1 and CDR2 are LGHNA and YSLEER. The CDR3 covers 17 residues. This CDR3 reads CASSQDQIGQGEDTQYF. Written as DNA, the CDR3 is TGCGCCAGCAGCCAAGACCAGATTGGACAGGGAGAAGATACGCAGTATTTT.

The rearrangement joins TRBV4-2 to TRBJ2-1; D is unclear. The germline V and J ends were trimmed by 1 base and 8 bases, with 12 bases remaining between them. Germline assignment: CDR1 LGHNA and CDR2 YNFKEQ. The CDR3 is made up of 14 amino acids. CDR3 sequence reads: CASSQGGTGHEQFF. DNA for the CDR3: TGTGCCAGCAGCCAAGGCGGAACCGGGCATGAGCAGTTCTTC.

The chain is built from TRBV9 and TRBJ2-2; no reliable D call. V was shortened by 2 bases and J by 7 bases, with 3 bases between the two germline ends. CDR1 is SGDLS, CDR2 YYNGEE, per germline. The CDR3 is 11 residues long. CDR3 amino acids: CASSVSGELFF. The CDR3 DNA sequence: TGTGCCAGCAGCGTCAGCGGGGAGCTGTTTTTT.

This clone occurred a few times. The chain has TRBV2 and TRBJ2-3; no definite D call. Germline values: CDR1 SNHLY, CDR2 FYNNEI. The CDR3 totals 14 residues. Trimming took off 3 bases at V and 0 bases at J, with 7 bases between the two ends. The CDR3 is CASSELFSTDTQYF. CDR3 bases: TGTGCCAGCAGTGAGTTGTTTAGCACAGATACGCAGTATTTT.

This clone was counted a few times. This chain links TRBV7-3 with TRBJ2-1; D not resolved. Germline-derived CDR1 and CDR2 are SGHTA and FQGTGA. The CDR3 is 15 amino acids. Trimming cost V 3 bases and J 0 bases, with 9 bases left between them. The CDR3 loop reads CASSFTPSSYNEQFF. For the CDR3, the DNA is TGTGCCAGCAGCTTCACACCGAGCTCCTACAATGAGCAGTTCTTC.

In its sample, this clone was seen a few times. V usage is TRBV30 and J usage is TRBJ1-5; 7 bases agree with TRBD1. The length of the CDR3 is 16 residues. The V gene end was trimmed by 3 bases and the J gene end by 2 bases; junction bases not matched to a gene: 10. Germline loops: CDR1 GTSNPN, CDR2 SVGIG (reference sequence). The CDR3: CAWSGKGAGGNQPQHF. For the CDR3, the DNA is TGTGCCTGGAGCGGAAAGGGGGCAGGCGGCAATCAGCCCCAGCATTTT.

The V and J genes are TRBV11-1 and TRBJ1-1; possible D gene TRBD1, 5 bases. Germline loops: CDR1 SGHAT, CDR2 FQDESV (reference sequence). Trimming removed 4 bases at V and 6 bases at J, with 9 bases between. The CDR3 is 12 residues long. CDR3 protein: CASSSRVAEAFF. In DNA, the CDR3 is TGTGCCAGCAGCTCCAGGGTCGCTGAAGCTTTCTTT.

In DNA form, the CDR3 reads TGTGCCAGCAGTTTAGCAGGACACCACGAGCAGTACTTC. Its translation is CASSLAGHHEQYF. The chain uses TRBV27 and TRBJ2-7; the D gene is possibly TRBD1 (5 bases). Germline-derived CDR1 and CDR2 are MNHEY and SMNVEV (reference sequence). V lost 2 bases and J 5 bases, leaving 10 bases between the germline ends. This CDR3 has 13 residues.

V usage is TRBV29-1 and J usage is TRBJ1-2, with a weak D call TRBD1 (6 bases). Per germline, CDR1 SQVTM and CDR2 ANQGSEA. V lost 6 bases to trimming and J lost 8 bases, with 13 bases between them. The CDR3 extends over 11 amino acids. CDR3 protein: CSVDQGQGYTF. In DNA form, the CDR3 reads TGCAGCGTGGACCAGGGGCAAGGCTACACCTTC.

The V call is TRBV27, the J call TRBJ1-5; tentatively, D is TRBD1 (6 bases). The CDR3 is made up of 14 amino acids. Per the germline V gene, CDR1 is MNHEY and CDR2 is SMNVEV (reference sequence). V lost 8 bases to trimming and J lost 6 bases, with 17 bases between them. This CDR3 is CASQVPGEGQPQHF. The DNA for the CDR3 is TGTGCCAGCCAAGTTCCAGGGGAGGGTCAGCCCCAGCATTTT.

The chain is built from TRBV30 and TRBJ1-3; D ambiguous. This CDR3 is 13 amino acids long. Trimming removed 1 base from V and 4 bases from J, with 8 bases in between. Germline V CDR1 and CDR2: GTSNPN, SVGIG (reference sequence). The CDR3 loop reads CAWSEAVGNTIYF. The CDR3 DNA is TGTGCCTGGAGTGAGGCAGTCGGAAACACCATATATTTT.

The rearrangement links TRBV13 to TRBJ1-1; unclear D gene. CDR3 length: 12 amino acids. The germline CDR1 and CDR2 sequences are PRHDT and FYEKMQ (reference sequence). Trimming left V 6 bases short and J 0 bases short, with 5 bases between. CDR3 protein: CASRDVNTEAFF. Here the CDR3 DNA reads TGTGCCAGCAGGGATGTGAACACTGAAGCTTTCTTT.

The chain recombines TRBV27 with TRBJ2-2, with D hard to call. Germline V gene sequence: CDR1 MNHEY, CDR2 SMNVEV (reference sequence). V dropped 3 bases and J dropped 1 base, with 6 bases sitting between them. The CDR3 length is 14 residues. DNA for the CDR3: TGTGCCAGCAGTTTGGAACTGAACACCGGGGAGCTGTTTTTT. The encoded protein is CASSLELNTGELFF.

The rearrangement joins TRBV4-3 to TRBJ1-5, with D perhaps matching TRBD1 (5 bases). Deletions cut 0 bases from V and 7 bases from J, with 7 bases between. Per the germline V gene, CDR1 is LGHNA and CDR2 is YSLEER. The CDR3 runs 13 residues. DNA of the CDR3: TGCGCCAGCAGCCAAGACCAGGGACAGCCCCAGCATTTT. Its translation: CASSQDQGQPQHF.

This sequence joins TRBV23-1 and TRBJ1-1; 7 nucleotides line up with TRBD1. TRBV23-1 is annotated as an ORF whose role is uncertain. V shed 0 bases, J shed 0 bases, and the junction held 4 bases outside the gene matches. The CDR3 sequence is 16 residues long. DNA of the CDR3: TGCGCCAGCAGTCAATCAGGGGGCCCTATGAACACTGAAGCTTTCTTT. Residues: CASSQSGGPMNTEAFF.

Here the CDR3 reads CAWSTSREGNIQYF. The CDR3 coding sequence is TGTGCCTGGAGTACCAGTCGAGAGGGGAACATTCAGTACTTC. This rearrangement joins TRBV30 to TRBJ2-4; possibly TRBD1 or TRBD2 for D (5 bases each). V lost 2 bases and J 7 bases, leaving 15 bases between the germline ends. There are 14 residues in the CDR3. The germline V gene encodes CDR1 GTSNPN and CDR2 SVGIG (reference sequence). Filled out from reference TRBV30 and TRBJ2-4, the complete variable domain reads SQTIHQWPATLVQPVGSPLSLECTVEGTSNPNLYWYRQAAGRGLQLLFYSVGIGQISSEVPQNLSASRPQDRQFILSSKKLLLSDSGFYLCAWSTSREGNIQYFGAGTRLSVL.

The rearrangement uses TRBV29-1 and TRBJ2-3; TRBD2 matches 10 bases. The CDR3 runs to 17 residues. V lost 5 bases to trimming and J lost 2 bases; unmatched junction nucleotides: 13. Germline CDR1 SQVTM, CDR2 ANQGSEA. CDR3 sequence: CSVLMASGGSTTDTQYF. The CDR3 DNA reads TGCAGCGTTTTAATGGCTAGCGGGGGATCCACCACAGATACGCAGTATTTT.

This clone turned up a few times. This chain joins TRBV30 and TRBJ1-5, with 8 bases aligning to TRBD1. This CDR3 has 16 residues. V gave up 4 bases and J gave up 4 bases; unmatched junction bases: 12. The germline V gene has CDR1 GTSNPN and CDR2 SVGIG (reference sequence). For the CDR3, the DNA is TGTGCCTGGAAGAGCAGCCCAGGGGGCGATAATCAGCCCCAGCATTTT. It is translated as CAWKSSPGGDNQPQHF.

This clone was seen only a few times. This chain uses TRBV27 with TRBJ2-3; D uncertain. Germline-derived CDR1 and CDR2 are MNHEY and SMNVEV (reference sequence). The CDR3 totals 13 residues. The V end was cut by 2 bases, the J end by 3 bases, with 6 bases between. Here the CDR3 reads CASSLGQTDTQYF. The CDR3 region has the DNA TGTGCCAGCAGTTTAGGGCAGACAGATACGCAGTATTTT.